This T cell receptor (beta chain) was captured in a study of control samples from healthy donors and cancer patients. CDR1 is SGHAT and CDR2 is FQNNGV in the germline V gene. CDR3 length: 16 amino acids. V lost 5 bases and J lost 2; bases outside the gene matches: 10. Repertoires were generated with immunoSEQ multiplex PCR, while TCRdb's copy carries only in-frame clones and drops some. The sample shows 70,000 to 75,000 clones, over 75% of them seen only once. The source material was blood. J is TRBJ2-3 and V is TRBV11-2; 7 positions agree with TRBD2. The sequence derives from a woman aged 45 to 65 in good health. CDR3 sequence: CASSRGDPGPTDTQYF. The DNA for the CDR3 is TGTGCCAGCAGCCGGGGGGATCCGGGACCCACAGATACGCAGTATTTT.